This TCR beta chain was sequenced for a study of CD8+ T cells in alopecia areata (dated by TCRdb to the late 2010s). Regarding the study in general: Treated patients were enrolled in an open-label pilot trial of oral tofacitinib, 5 to 10 mg twice daily, for moderate-to-severe alopecia areata. Tofacitinib was given for 6 to 18 months, followed by 6 months of follow-up off drug to assess delayed response and recurrence. Biopsies were taken from tofacitinib-treated patients at baseline and again at 4 and 24 weeks into treatment, and several of those patients also had a later scalp biopsy. Scalp tissue and sorted CD4+ and CD8+ peripheral blood T cells from patchy and totalis/universalis alopecia areata patients and from healthy controls were covered by human TCRbeta sequencing. To study T cell clonal expansion in alopecia areata, the researchers applied high-throughput TCRbeta sequencing to both the C3H/HeJ mouse model and human patients. Disease severity in treated patients was measured with the SALT score, which quantifies the percentage of affected scalp surface area. RNA was obtained with the PAXgene miRNA kit for fixed scalp, the miRNeasy kit for PBMCs, and the RNeasy kit for mouse skin. Amplification of TCRbeta CDR3 regions was done by immunoSEQ multiplex PCR using 35 Vbeta forward primers and 13 Jbeta reverse primers. Scalp clonality was compared across normal scalp (n=4), patchy alopecia areata scalp (n=8), and alopecia totalis/universalis scalp (n=8). What the authors observed across the whole study: Compared with normal scalp, lesional scalp had higher clonality and more expanded CD8+ clones, particularly in alopecia totalis/universalis, a pattern that suggests antigenic drive. Many expanded lesional clones persisted in scalp and blood during tofacitinib treatment, which may partly explain relapse after stopping treatment. TCR sequences shared between patients were less clear than in mice, possibly partly because of HLA diversity in the patient population. The treated cohort was small, with a single nonresponder, so links between baseline CD8+ expansion and response need larger studies. Unlike mouse skin, where gammadelta T cells dominate, normal human skin contains resident alphabeta T cells that get sequenced too, which complicates analysis of the scalp TCR repertoire. With tofacitinib, both scalp clonality and the number of expanded CD8+ clones among the top 100 scalp clones went down significantly.

Reading the label with the study, this specimen's time point is: 24 weeks on oral tofacitinib. Sample treatment or condition, as interpreted from the label and publication: oral pan-JAK inhibitor, 5-10 mg twice daily. Lesional scalp punch biopsies and peripheral blood were collected from alopecia areata patients. After PBMCs were isolated by density centrifugation and stained for CD3, CD4 and CD8, a FACSAria was used to sort CD4+ and CD8+ T cells. A remark on this clone: Its antigen has not been determined. No base quality values were provided; no much bigger clone lies one nucleotide off.

The CDR3, cysteine through phenylalanine, is 15 amino acids long. Just CDR3 DNA is preserved here, 45 bases in frame from base 1. The library was built by means of the immunoSEQ multiplex PCR assay. RNA was extracted from all samples and reverse transcribed into cDNA, which served as template for TCR sequencing. First-strand cDNA was synthesized using SuperScript III with a 2:1 mix of oligo-dT and random hexamers. A synthetic immune receptor repertoire was used to gauge amplification bias, and whatever bias remained was removed computationally. On the authors' methods: Raw reads were preprocessed to remove errors, and CDR3 was defined according to IMGT conventions as the region from the conserved cysteine to phenylalanine. To get clonality, Shannon entropy was normalized by log2 of the number of productive unique TCRs and the result was subtracted from 1. Scalp TCRbeta sequences were cross-referenced with sorted blood CD4 and CD8 repertoires so that the CD4 or CD8 identity of scalp clones could be inferred. TCRdb provides this immuneACCESS table in a form limited to in-frame rearrangements. Some clones are lacking; in checked studies, under half of them reflect an unresolved V gene, and why the rest are absent is not known. The DNA gave D and trimming, while V, J and clone size come from that table. Here the sample has approximately 170,000 clones; approximately 62% occur a single time. The ten most abundant clones make up 14% of the sample.

Material: CD4+ T cells sorted from blood, obtained at week 24, from a patient treated with tofacitinib. The sequence derives from a human donor with alopecia areata. The chain was built from TRBV21-1 and TRBJ1-6; the D segment call TRBD1 is taken from the table without a DNA check. TRBV21-1 is tagged as a pseudogene. The DNA reads as follows: TGTGCCAGCAGCAAAGTTGGCAGGGGGCGGTCACCCCTCCACTTT. Its protein product is CASSKVGRGRSPLHF.